The source of this TCR beta chain is a study of shared clonotypes between healthy human individuals. Study-level results: Genetic and exposure-history diversity was limited by the small donor number. Larger estimated richness was generally seen in naive subsets than in memory subsets.

As concerns this clone: No antigen is known for it.

Losses at the gene ends were 2 bases for V and 6 bases for J; bases not matched to a gene: 6. CDR1 is SGHKS and CDR2 is YYEKEE in the germline V gene (reference sequence). The CDR3 is made up of 14 amino acids. Naivety among CD8 cells was defined by CD45RO negativity and positive CCR7 selection, thereby excluding terminally differentiated effector memory CD45RA+ cells. Sequencing used immunoSEQ multiplex PCR; TCRdb keeps in-frame clones, though not all of them. The table lists about 800,000 clones, 95% to 97% of them singletons, with less than 0.25% in the top ten. This chain connects TRBV5-5 to TRBJ2-7, with 9 bases identical to TRBD1. Sequencing input: naive CD8+ T cells sorted from blood. The receptor was derived from a man aged 25 to 40 in good health. Written as DNA, the CDR3 is TGTGCCAGCAGCTTCCGGGACAGGGTTGGCGAGCAGTACTTC. This encodes CASSFRDRVGEQYF.